Here is one TCR beta chain with its context. The data stem from a study of blood T cell repertoires in COVID-19. With 1 base removed from V and 6 bases from J, the gap between germline ends came to 14 bases. The CDR3 runs to 15 residues. CDR1 and CDR2 from the germline V gene are SGDLS and YYNGEE. Original methodology: Estimates of nucleated cell counts were drawn from the amplification of reference gene primers. Sequenced by immunoSEQ multiplex PCR; TCRdb stores in-frame clones only, minus some. D and trimming come from the DNA, and the V and J calls and clone size come from that table. Found here are roughly 280,000 clones, less than 90% of them singletons; the top ten hold nearly 2%.

The sample taken for sequencing was peripheral blood. V usage is TRBV9 and J usage is TRBJ2-1; D gene uncertain. The clonotype comes from a man younger than 45 with active or convalescent COVID-19. CDR3: CASSVYEVTVNEQFF. DNA of the CDR3: TGTGCCAGCAGCGTATATGAGGTTACGGTCAATGAGCAGTTCTTC.